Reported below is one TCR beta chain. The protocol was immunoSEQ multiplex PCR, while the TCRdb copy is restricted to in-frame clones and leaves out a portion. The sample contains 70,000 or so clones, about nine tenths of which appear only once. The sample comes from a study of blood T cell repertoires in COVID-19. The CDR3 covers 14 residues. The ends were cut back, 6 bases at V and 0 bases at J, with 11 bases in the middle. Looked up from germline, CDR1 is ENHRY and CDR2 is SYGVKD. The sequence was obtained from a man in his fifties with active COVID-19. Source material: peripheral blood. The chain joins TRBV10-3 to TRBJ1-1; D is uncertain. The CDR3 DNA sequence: TGTGCCATCAGAACCGACTACATGAACACTGAAGCTTTCTTT. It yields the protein CAIRTDYMNTEAFF.